This TCR beta chain was sequenced during a study of Graves' ophthalmopathy and Graves' hyperthyroidism. This clonotype was recorded many times. As the template, RNA transcripts were used to amplify TCR beta CDR3 regions. An opening RT-PCR round employed HTBI primers and preceded a second-round multiplex PCR. TCRdb processed the multiplex PCR reads anew with MiXCR; each CDR3 protein has one entry. The data contain approximately 330,000 distinct CDR3 sequences, under 20% of them singletons. V was trimmed by 2 bases and J by 4 bases, leaving 12 bases between them. The CDR3 is 13 amino acids. In germline, CDR1 is GTSNPN, CDR2 SVGIG (reference sequence).

The sequence was collected from an adult man with Graves' ophthalmopathy. Sequences were obtained from peripheral blood. This chain uses TRBV30 with TRBJ2-7; tentatively, D is TRBD1 (5 bases). The CDR3 coding sequence is TGTGCCTGGAGTCTAAACCGACAGTACGAGCAGTACTTC. Its protein product is CAWSLNRQYEQYF.